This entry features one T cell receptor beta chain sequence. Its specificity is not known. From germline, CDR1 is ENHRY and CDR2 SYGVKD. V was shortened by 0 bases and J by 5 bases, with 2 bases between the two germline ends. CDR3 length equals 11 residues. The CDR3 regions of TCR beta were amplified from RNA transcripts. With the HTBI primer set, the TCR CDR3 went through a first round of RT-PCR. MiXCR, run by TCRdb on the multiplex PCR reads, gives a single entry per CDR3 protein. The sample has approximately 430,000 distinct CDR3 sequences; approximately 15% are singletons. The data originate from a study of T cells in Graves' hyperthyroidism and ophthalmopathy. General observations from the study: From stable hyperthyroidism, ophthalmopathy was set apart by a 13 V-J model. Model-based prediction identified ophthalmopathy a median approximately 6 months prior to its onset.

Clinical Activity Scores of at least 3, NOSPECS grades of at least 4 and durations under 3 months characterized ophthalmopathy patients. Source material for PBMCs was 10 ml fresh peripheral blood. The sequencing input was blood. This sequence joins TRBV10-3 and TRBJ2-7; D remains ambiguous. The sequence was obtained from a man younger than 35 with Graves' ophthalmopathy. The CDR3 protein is CAISESDEQYF. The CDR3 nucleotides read TGTGCCATCAGTGAGTCGGACGAGCAGTACTTC.